The 10 T cell receptor beta chains below were found in one sample sequenced in a study of CD8 T cells in Susac syndrome. Reverse transcription of about 0.5 to 1 ug RNA was carried out with random hexamers. MiXCR, run by TCRdb on the immunoSEQ multiplex PCR reads, gives a single entry per CDR3 protein. The sample has about 82,000 distinct CDR3 sequences, roughly 96% seen once. Material for sequencing was CD8+ T cells from PBMCs. These TCRs come from a human donor with Susac syndrome.

The rearrangement joins TRBV9 to TRBJ1-2; 8 bases map to TRBD1. The CDR3 length is 14 residues. V lost 4 bases and J lost 5; bases outside the gene matches: 7. The germline CDR1 and CDR2 sequences are SGDLS and YYNGEE. CDR3 bases: TGTGCCAGCAGCCCACGGACAGGGTTTTATGGCTACACCTTC. Amino acid sequence: CASSPRTGFYGYTF.

The V gene is TRBV20-1, the J gene TRBJ1-6; D unclear. Per the germline V gene, CDR1 is DFQATT and CDR2 is SNEGSKA (reference sequence). This CDR3 contains 15 residues. Trimming removed 6 bases at V and 8 bases at J, with 20 bases between. The CDR3 DNA sequence: TGCAGTGCACATTGGACGGGTGGGGATCATTCACCCCTCCACTTT. As protein: CSAHWTGGDHSPLHF.

The chain is built from TRBV6-6 and TRBJ2-5; 10 positions agree with TRBD1. Germline loops: CDR1 MNHNY, CDR2 SVGAGI (reference sequence). There are 16 residues in the CDR3. V gave up 3 bases and J gave up 1 base; unmatched junction bases: 5. CDR3 in amino acids: CASSYPGQGGQETQYF. DNA of the CDR3: TGTGCCAGCAGTTATCCCGGACAGGGGGGCCAAGAGACCCAGTACTTC.

J is TRBJ2-6 and V is TRBV7-2; possibly TRBD1 for D (5 bases). The V end was cut by 1 base, the J end by 3 bases, with 7 bases between. Per the germline V gene, CDR1 is SGHTA and CDR2 is FQGNSA. This CDR3 is 15 amino acids long. CDR3 sequence reads: CASSLEGVGANVLTF. In DNA form, the CDR3 reads TGTGCCAGCAGCTTAGAAGGGGTTGGGGCCAACGTCCTGACTTTC.

The J gene is TRBJ2-1, the V gene TRBV18; perhaps TRBD1 as D (5 bases). The CDR3 runs to 18 residues. The ends were cut back, 3 bases at V and 0 bases at J, with 18 bases in the middle. Per the germline V gene, CDR1 is KGHSH and CDR2 is LQKENI. In DNA, the CDR3 is TGTGCCAGCTCACCGACAGCCTCCCCCACAAGCTCCTACAATGAGCAGTTCTTC. Translation gives CASSPTASPTSSYNEQFF.

The V call is TRBV2, the J call TRBJ2-7, with 7 nucleotides matching TRBD1. CDR1 is SNHLY and CDR2 is FYNNEI in the germline V gene. Losses at the gene ends were 8 bases for V and 0 bases for J; bases not matched to a gene: 10. This CDR3 comprises 15 residues. This CDR3 reads CASDTGTDSSYEQYF. DNA of the CDR3: TGTGCCAGCGATACCGGGACAGACAGCTCCTACGAGCAGTACTTC. Complete variable domain (other parts from reference TRBV2 and TRBJ2-7): EPEVTQTPSHQVTQMGQEVILRCVPISNHLYFYWYRQILGQKVEFLVSFYNNEISEKSEIFDDQFSVERPDGSNFTLKIRSTKLEDSAMYFCASDTGTDSSYEQYFGPGTRLTVT.

The chain uses TRBV29-1 and TRBJ1-1; D not resolved. Germline V CDR1 and CDR2: SQVTM, ANQGSEA. The CDR3 contains 10 residues. The V end lost 4 bases, the J end lost 3 bases, and 3 bases lay between the germline ends. As DNA, the CDR3 is TGCAGCGTTGTAGACACTGAAGCTTTCTTT. This codes for CSVVDTEAFF.

This chain connects TRBV27 to TRBJ1-1; a possible D gene is TRBD1 (6 bases). Germline assignment: CDR1 MNHEY and CDR2 SMNVEV (reference sequence). Trimming removed 11 bases at V and 5 bases at J, with 12 bases between. The CDR3 has 11 amino acids. CDR3 sequence reads: CASQGGTEAFF. The CDR3 DNA reads as TGTGCCTCCCAAGGGGGGACTGAAGCTTTCTTT.

The rearrangement uses TRBV29-1 and TRBJ2-1, with a tentative D call TRBD1 (5 bases). CDR3 length: 13 amino acids. The germline V gene has CDR1 SQVTM and CDR2 ANQGSEA. The V gene lost 3 bases and the J gene lost 4 bases, with 10 bases spanning the gap. Here the CDR3 reads CSVDGARYNEQFF. The DNA of the CDR3 is TGCAGCGTTGATGGGGCGAGATACAATGAGCAGTTCTTC.

Of note for this clonotype: A read error may produce the germline difference seen at one junction end. This chain links TRBV4-3 with TRBJ1-5; D not resolved. CDR1 and CDR2 from the germline V gene are LGHNA and YSLEER. This CDR3 is 13 amino acids long. Written as DNA, the CDR3 is TGCGCCAGCAGCCAAGCTTTTGATCACCCCCAGCATTTT. Protein: CASSQAFDHPQHF.